This is a list of T cell receptor beta chains from one sample in a study of radiation and T cells in renal cell carcinoma. Measured with immunoSEQ multiplex PCR; TCRdb has only the in-frame clones, and not every one. The sample shows about 150,000 clones, 88% of them seen only once. The specimen comprised blood, sampled from a patient whose treatment included radiotherapy and nephrectomy. The receptor set was obtained from a woman in her sixties or seventies with renal cell carcinoma. The CDR3 runs from the conserved cysteine through the conserved F or W. The order of the fields is V gene, D gene, J gene, CDR3 length, clone size, CDR3 protein, CDR3 DNA. The D gene is left open where the match is weak. The size entry is marked missing in some rows and otherwise reads once, few, many or a size class.

v_call: TRBV9; d_call: .; j_call: TRBJ1-1; cdr3_length: 14; clone_size: few; cdr3_aa: CASSEQGWDTEAFF; cdr3_nt: TGTGCCAGCAGCGAACAGGGTTGGGACACTGAAGCTTTCTTT
v_call: TRBV30; d_call: TRBD1; j_call: TRBJ1-1; cdr3_length: 14; clone_size: .; cdr3_aa: CAWTDRQGWTEAFF; cdr3_nt: TGTGCCTGGACCGATAGACAGGGCTGGACTGAAGCTTTCTTT
v_call: TRBV11-2; d_call: .; j_call: TRBJ1-3; cdr3_length: 12; clone_size: .; cdr3_aa: CASSLERNTIYF; cdr3_nt: TGTGCCAGCAGCTTAGAGCGCAACACCATATATTTT
v_call: TRBV4-1; d_call: .; j_call: TRBJ1-4; cdr3_length: 16; clone_size: .; cdr3_aa: CASSQEGRTTNEKLFF; cdr3_nt: TGCGCCAGCAGCCAAGAAGGGAGAACAACTAATGAAAAACTGTTTTTT
v_call: TRBV13; d_call: TRBD1; j_call: TRBJ2-7; cdr3_length: 14; clone_size: once; cdr3_aa: CASSLGTGPYEQYF; cdr3_nt: TGTGCCAGCAGCTTAGGGACAGGGCCCTACGAGCAGTACTTC
v_call: TRBV2; d_call: TRBD1; j_call: TRBJ1-4; cdr3_length: 20; clone_size: .; cdr3_aa: CASSDLRTGGIGLTNEKLFF; cdr3_nt: TGTGCCAGCAGTGACCTCCGGACAGGGGGTATTGGATTGACTAATGAAAAACTGTTTTTT
v_call: TRBV7-9; d_call: .; j_call: TRBJ2-2; cdr3_length: 15; clone_size: .; cdr3_aa: CASSALSSNTGELFF; cdr3_nt: TGTGCCAGCAGCGCGCTCAGTTCGAACACCGGGGAGCTGTTTTTT
v_call: TRBV7-8; d_call: .; j_call: TRBJ2-5; cdr3_length: 14; clone_size: .; cdr3_aa: CASSLLAVQETQYF; cdr3_nt: TGTGCCAGCAGCTTATTGGCGGTTCAAGAGACCCAGTACTTC
v_call: TRBV7-8; d_call: TRBD2; j_call: TRBJ2-1; cdr3_length: 15; clone_size: .; cdr3_aa: CASSPGLALRNEQFF; cdr3_nt: TGTGCCAGCAGCCCGGGACTAGCGTTGAGAAATGAGCAGTTCTTC
v_call: TRBV19; d_call: .; j_call: TRBJ1-1; cdr3_length: 15; clone_size: .; cdr3_aa: CASSPARFRNTEAFF; cdr3_nt: TGTGCCAGTAGTCCGGCCCGCTTTCGGAACACTGAAGCTTTCTTT
v_call: TRBV5-1; d_call: TRBD2; j_call: TRBJ2-2; cdr3_length: 15; clone_size: .; cdr3_aa: CASSVSGGNTGELFF; cdr3_nt: TGCGCCAGCAGCGTTAGCGGGGGGAACACCGGGGAGCTGTTTTTT
v_call: TRBV28; d_call: TRBD1; j_call: TRBJ1-5; cdr3_length: 14; clone_size: .; cdr3_aa: CASTVTGANQPQHF; cdr3_nt: TGTGCCAGCACCGTGACAGGGGCCAATCAGCCCCAGCATTTT
v_call: TRBV30; d_call: .; j_call: TRBJ1-2; cdr3_length: 13; clone_size: few; cdr3_aa: CAWNGQLNYGYTF; cdr3_nt: TGTGCCTGGAACGGACAACTCAACTATGGCTACACCTTC
v_call: TRBV18; d_call: .; j_call: TRBJ1-2; cdr3_length: 14; clone_size: .; cdr3_aa: CASSPSRGAGGYTF; cdr3_nt: TGTGCCAGCTCACCCTCTCGAGGCGCGGGAGGCTACACCTTC
v_call: TRBV19; d_call: .; j_call: TRBJ2-4; cdr3_length: 18; clone_size: .; cdr3_aa: CASSTSSKQGNRNGIQYF; cdr3_nt: TGTGCCAGTAGTACGTCTTCGAAACAGGGTAATCGGAACGGCATTCAGTACTTC
v_call: TRBV5-1; d_call: .; j_call: TRBJ2-1; cdr3_length: 15; clone_size: .; cdr3_aa: CASSLRRGGGDEQFF; cdr3_nt: TGCGCCAGCAGCCTGAGAAGGGGGGGCGGCGATGAGCAGTTCTTC
v_call: TRBV5-6; d_call: TRBD2; j_call: TRBJ2-7; cdr3_length: 15; clone_size: .; cdr3_aa: CASSYGLAGASEQYF; cdr3_nt: TGTGCCAGCAGCTACGGACTAGCGGGGGCGTCCGAGCAGTACTTC